What follows is one T cell receptor (beta chain) and its context. This entry comes from a study of blood T cell repertoires in COVID-19. Study context: COVID-19 samples collected from the United States, Italy and Spain covered acute and convalescent phases. Nucleic acid was either cDNA or gDNA, and it came from T cells, B-cell-depleted T cells, or PBMCs.

Per the original methods: Nucleated cell counts were estimated from reference gene primer amplification. TCRdb's table, derived via immunoSEQ multiplex PCR, lists solely in-frame clones and lacks some. The V and J calls and clone size are taken from that table; D and trimming were inferred from the DNA. The table records 350,000 to 450,000 clones, approximately 86% of them present only once. CDR1 LNHDA and CDR2 SQIVND come from the germline V gene (reference sequence). Trimming shortened V by 3 bases and J by 0 bases, and 8 bases separated the two germline ends. There are 14 residues in the CDR3. The clonotype was recovered from a human donor in a cohort sampled during active COVID-19. Source material: peripheral blood. The chain joins TRBV19 to TRBJ1-1; no firm D call. The CDR3 loop reads CASSIADMNTEAFF. The CDR3 nucleotides are TGTGCCAGTAGTATCGCAGACATGAACACTGAAGCTTTCTTT.